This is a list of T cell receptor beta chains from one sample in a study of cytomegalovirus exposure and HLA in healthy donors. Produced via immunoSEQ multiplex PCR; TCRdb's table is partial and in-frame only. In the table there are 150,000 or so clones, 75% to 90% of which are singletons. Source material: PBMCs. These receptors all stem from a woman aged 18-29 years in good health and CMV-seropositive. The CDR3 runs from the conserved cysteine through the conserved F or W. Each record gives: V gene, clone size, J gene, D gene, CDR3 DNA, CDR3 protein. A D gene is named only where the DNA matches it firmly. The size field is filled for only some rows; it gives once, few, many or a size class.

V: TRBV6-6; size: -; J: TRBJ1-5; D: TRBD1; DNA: TGTGCCAGCAGTTGGGACAGGGTGGGACAGCCCCAGCATTTT; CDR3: CASSWDRVGQPQHF
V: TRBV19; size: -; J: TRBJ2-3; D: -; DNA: TGTGCCAGTAGTATAGGGTCGGGGGAGAGGAGCACAGATACGCAGTATTTT; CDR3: CASSIGSGERSTDTQYF
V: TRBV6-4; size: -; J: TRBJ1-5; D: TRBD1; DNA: TGTGCCAGCAGTGACTCGAGGACAGGGCCGGGGGATCAGCCCCAGCATTTT; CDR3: CASSDSRTGPGDQPQHF
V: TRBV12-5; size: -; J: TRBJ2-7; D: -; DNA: TGTGCTAGTGGTTTGGCTGGACAGGAGCAGTACTTC; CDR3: CASGLAGQEQYF
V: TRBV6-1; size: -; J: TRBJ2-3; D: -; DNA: TGTGCCAGCAGTGAAGCGTGGATGCGGAAAACTAGCACAGATACGCAGTATTTT; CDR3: CASSEAWMRKTSTDTQYF
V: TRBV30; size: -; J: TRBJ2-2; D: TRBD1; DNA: TGTGCCTGGAGTGTTCAGGACAGGTACACCGGGGAGCTGTTTTTT; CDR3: CAWSVQDRYTGELFF
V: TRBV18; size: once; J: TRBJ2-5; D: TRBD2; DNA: TGTGCCAGCTCACCAGGCCAGGGACTAGAAGAGACCCAGTACTTC; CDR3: CASSPGQGLEETQYF
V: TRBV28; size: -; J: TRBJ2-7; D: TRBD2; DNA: TGTGCCAGCAGTCCGGCCGGCGGGAGGAAGGGCGAGCAGTACTTC; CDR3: CASSPAGGRKGEQYF
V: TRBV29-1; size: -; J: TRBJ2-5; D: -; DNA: TGCAGCGCAGCAGGTCCCCAAGAGACCCAGTACTTC; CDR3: CSAAGPQETQYF
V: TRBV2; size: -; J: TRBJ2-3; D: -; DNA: TGTGCCAGCAAGGCGCGGCAGAGAAGCACAGATACGCAGTATTTT; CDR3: CASKARQRSTDTQYF
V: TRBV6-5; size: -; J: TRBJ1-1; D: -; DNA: TGTGCCAGCAGTTCCAACCCCCGGGAGAGGAACACTGAAGCTTTCTTT; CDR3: CASSSNPRERNTEAFF
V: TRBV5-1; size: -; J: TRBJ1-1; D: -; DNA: TGCGCCAGCAGCTTGGACGGGAAAAACACTGAAGCTTTCTTT; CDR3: CASSLDGKNTEAFF
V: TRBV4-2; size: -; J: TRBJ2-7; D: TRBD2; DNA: TGTGCCAGCAGCCAGGATCTTAGCGGGCATAACTACGAGCAGTACTTC; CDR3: CASSQDLSGHNYEQYF
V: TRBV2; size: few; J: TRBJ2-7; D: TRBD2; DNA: TGTGCCACCCGGCTAGCGGACAACTACGAGCAGTACTTC; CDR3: CATRLADNYEQYF
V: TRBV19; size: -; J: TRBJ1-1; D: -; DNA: TGTGCCAGTAGTAGGGAGGGGAGGTACACTGAAGCTTTCTTT; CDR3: CASSREGRYTEAFF
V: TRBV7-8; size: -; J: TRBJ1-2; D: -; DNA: TGTGCCAGCAGCTTAGCAGGAGGGGTTAACTATGGCTACACCTTC; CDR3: CASSLAGGVNYGYTF
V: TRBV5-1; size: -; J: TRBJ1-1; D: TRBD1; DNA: TGCGCCAGCAGCTTGTTCTGGACAGGGGAACTTACTGAAGCTTTCTTT; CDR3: CASSLFWTGELTEAFF
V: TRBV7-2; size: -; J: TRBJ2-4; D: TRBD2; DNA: TGTGCCAGCAGCCCAGAGAGGGAGGGCTGGAACATTCAGTACTTC; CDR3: CASSPEREGWNIQYF
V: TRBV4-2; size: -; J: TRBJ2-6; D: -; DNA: TGTGCCAGCAGCCCCCTGGAGACGGCCGGGGCCAACGTCCTGACTTTC; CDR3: CASSPLETAGANVLTF
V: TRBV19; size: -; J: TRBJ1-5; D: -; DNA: TGTGCCAGTAGCCTCGACAATTATAGCAATCAGCCCCAGCATTTT; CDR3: CASSLDNYSNQPQHF
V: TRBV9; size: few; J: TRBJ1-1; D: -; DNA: TGTGCCAGCAGCGTCGCTGAGGCTGAAGCTTTCTTT; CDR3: CASSVAEAEAFF
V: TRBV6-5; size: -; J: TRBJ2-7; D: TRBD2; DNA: TGTGCCAGCACTTCGTACGGGGGGGGGCACGACGAGCAGTACTTC; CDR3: CASTSYGGGHDEQYF
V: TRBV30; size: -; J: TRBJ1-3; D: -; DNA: TGTGCCTGGAGAGGGGAGGACACCATATATTTT; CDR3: CAWRGEDTIYF
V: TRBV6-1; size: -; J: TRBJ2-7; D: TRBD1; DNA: TGTGCCAGCAGTGAAAACAGGGGCTCCTACGAGCAGTACTTC; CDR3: CASSENRGSYEQYF
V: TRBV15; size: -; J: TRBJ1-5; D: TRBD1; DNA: TGTGCCACCCACGACAGGGTCAATCAGCCCCAGCATTTT; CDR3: CATHDRVNQPQHF
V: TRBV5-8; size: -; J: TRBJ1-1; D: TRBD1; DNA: TGTGCCAGCAGCCGGGGACAGGGGACTGAAGCTTTCTTT; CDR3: CASSRGQGTEAFF
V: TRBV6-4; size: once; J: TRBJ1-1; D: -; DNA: TGTGCCAGCAGTACAGGGATGAACACTGAAGCTTTCTTT; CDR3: CASSTGMNTEAFF
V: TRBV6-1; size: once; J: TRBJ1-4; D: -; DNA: TGTGCCAGCAGTGAAGAGGGGGTGGGGGCAACTAATGAAAAACTGTTTTTT; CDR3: CASSEEGVGATNEKLFF
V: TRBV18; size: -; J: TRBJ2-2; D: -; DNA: TGTGCCAGCTCACCAACTACGGTTGCCGGGGAGCTGTTTTTT; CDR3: CASSPTTVAGELFF
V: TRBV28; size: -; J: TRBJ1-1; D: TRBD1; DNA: TGTGCCAGCAGTTCGACAGGGCGAAGGACTGAAGCTTTCTTT; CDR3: CASSSTGRRTEAFF
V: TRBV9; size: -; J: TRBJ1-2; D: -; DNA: TGTGCCAGCAGCGGGACGGGACTCGGGGGTGGCTACACCTTC; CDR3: CASSGTGLGGGYTF
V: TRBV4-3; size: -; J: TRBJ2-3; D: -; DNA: TGCGCCAGCAGCCCGTGGGCCCGGGGTACAGATACGCAGTATTTT; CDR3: CASSPWARGTDTQYF
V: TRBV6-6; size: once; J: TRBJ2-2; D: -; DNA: TGTGCCAGCACGGGGTTCGCGAACACCGGGGAGCTGTTTTTT; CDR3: CASTGFANTGELFF
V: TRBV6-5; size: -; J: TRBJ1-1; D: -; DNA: TGTGCCAGCAGTTACCTGACAGGAAGGGGCACTGAAGCTTTCTTT; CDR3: CASSYLTGRGTEAFF
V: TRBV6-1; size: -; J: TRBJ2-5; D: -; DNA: TGTGCCAGCAGTGAATGGAAGGGGCAAAAAGGAGAGACCCAGTACTTC; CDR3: CASSEWKGQKGETQYF
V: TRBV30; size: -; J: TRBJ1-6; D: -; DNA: TGTGCCTGGAGTGTACAGGGATATTCACCCCTCCACTTT; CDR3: CAWSVQGYSPLHF
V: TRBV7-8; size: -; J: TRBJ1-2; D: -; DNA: TGTGCCAGCAGCCGACAGACCCTCTATGGCTACACCTTC; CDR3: CASSRQTLYGYTF